This T cell receptor beta chain was captured by sequencing in a study of blood T cells in healthy people across ages. Primers used in a second PCR of roughly 6 to 11 cycles were a sample-barcoded 5' primer and a J-beta primer mix. TCRdb called the 5' RACE reads again in MiXCR, with one record for every CDR3 protein. The table records about 1.4 million distinct CDR3 sequences, roughly 59% of them present only once. The CDR3 extends over 15 amino acids. Germline V lookup: CDR1 SGHRS, CDR2 YFSETQ. J gave up 2 bases and V 4 bases, and 7 bases lay outside the gene matches. V is TRBV5-1 and J is TRBJ2-3; 7 bases agree with TRBD1. The sequence came from a man younger than 35 in good health. The source material was blood. The CDR3 here is CASSISGGHTDTQYF. The CDR3 bases are TGCGCCAGCAGCATATCAGGGGGACACACAGATACGCAGTATTTT.